This TCR beta chain is drawn from a study of blood T cell repertoires in COVID-19. This clone occurred once. TCRdb keeps only in-frame clones here, not all; method: immunoSEQ multiplex PCR. Seen here are 250,000 to 300,000 clones, approximately 85% observed once, and the top ten hold 0.65% to 0.95%. The receptor was derived from a young woman with acute or convalescent COVID-19. Sequences were obtained from peripheral blood.

The DNA for the CDR3 is TGTGCCAGCAGTCCAAGGACAGGGGGCTTCAATGAGCAGTTCTTC. This sequence encodes CASSPRTGGFNEQFF. This chain uses TRBV6-2 or TRBV6-3 with TRBJ2-1; the match to TRBD1 covers 11 bases. Germline trimming cut 5 bases from V and 6 bases from J; bases unmatched to any gene: 6. This CDR3 spans 15 amino acids. CDR1 and CDR2 (germline): MNHEY, SVGEGT.